Below are 31 T cell receptor beta chains sequenced from a single sample in a study. TCRdb re-called the RT-PCR reads through MiXCR, storing one row per CDR3 protein. The sample yields about 680,000 distinct CDR3 sequences, more than 13% seen once. Source material: memory CD4+ T cells from blood. These receptors all stem from a female donor in good health, serving as a healthy control.

This clonotype was recorded a few times. The J gene is TRBJ1-5, the V gene TRBV18; D might be TRBD1 (5 bases). The V end lost 2 bases, the J end lost 3 bases, and 11 bases lay between the germline ends. Germline V lookup: CDR1 KGHSH, CDR2 LQKENI. This CDR3 spans 15 amino acids. Written as DNA, the CDR3 is TGTGCCAGCTCACCAGGACACAGAAACAATCAGCCCCAGCATTTT. Its protein product is CASSPGHRNNQPQHF.

This clonotype occurred a few times. The chain is built from TRBV20-1 and TRBJ2-3; 12 bases agree with TRBD2. Germline V gene lookup returns CDR1 DFQATT and CDR2 SNEGSKA (reference sequence). V dropped 2 bases and J dropped 4; count of bases not matched to a gene: 10. This CDR3 has 17 amino acids. CDR3 sequence reads: CSARSLAGGPRADTQYF. The CDR3 region has the DNA TGCAGTGCTAGATCCCTAGCGGGAGGGCCTAGGGCAGATACGCAGTATTTT.

This clonotype was observed a handful of times. This chain uses TRBV7-2 with TRBJ1-4; D not certain. CDR1 is SGHTA and CDR2 is FQGNSA in the germline V gene. Trimming stripped 5 bases from V and 5 bases from J, with 15 bases between. The CDR3 has 15 amino acids. The CDR3 is CASSRASGINEKLFF. The CDR3 DNA sequence: TGTGCCAGCAGCCGAGCCAGTGGTATCAATGAAAAACTGTTTTTT.

The chain links TRBV3-1 to TRBJ2-2; TRBD2 aligns across 7 bases. CDR1 and CDR2 (germline): LGHDT, YNNKEL (reference sequence). This CDR3 is 15 amino acids long. V lost 6 bases to trimming and J lost 5 bases; unmatched junction nucleotides: 9. CDR3 bases: TGTGCCAGCAGGAACAGAGGGAGGGCAACCGGGGAGCTGTTTTTT. Amino acid sequence: CASRNRGRATGELFF.

This clonotype has only a few counts. This chain uses TRBV28 with TRBJ2-3, with 11 bases that match TRBD2. After removal of 5 bases from V and 2 bases from J, the junction contained 9 bases not matched to a gene. In germline, CDR1 is MDHEN, CDR2 SYDVKM. The CDR3 runs 17 residues. The CDR3, as DNA: TGTGCCAGCAGTACCCCCTGGGGACTAGCGGACACAGATACGCAGTATTTT. This encodes CASSTPWGLADTDTQYF.

The chain recombines TRBV5-1 with TRBJ1-6; D might be TRBD1 (5 bases). Germline CDR1 SGHRS, CDR2 YFSETQ. The CDR3 runs to 17 residues. V was pared by 5 bases and J by 8 bases, with 23 bases between. CDR3 sequence (DNA): TGCGCCAGCAGACCGGGGGACGCAGTAGGGGAGTATTCACCCCTCCACTTT. Amino acid sequence: CASRPGDAVGEYSPLHF.

The sample holds a few counts of this clonotype. The chain uses TRBV9 and TRBJ2-3, with 8 bases fitting TRBD2. CDR1 is SGDLS and CDR2 is YYNGEE in the germline V gene. After removal of 3 bases from V and 1 base from J, the junction contained 7 bases not matched to a gene. The CDR3 is made up of 16 amino acids. The CDR3 here is CASSERLASGTDTQYF. The CDR3 bases are TGTGCCAGCAGCGAGAGACTAGCGTCGGGCACAGATACGCAGTATTTT.

The chain uses TRBV19 and TRBJ1-2; possible D gene TRBD1, 5 bases. The CDR3 totals 17 residues. V lost 3 bases to trimming and J lost 4 bases, with 21 bases between them. Germline V gene sequence: CDR1 LNHDA, CDR2 SQIVND (reference sequence). The CDR3 nucleotides read TGTGCCAGTAGTATGCCGATAAGGACAAGCGACTCCTATGGCTACACCTTC. It codes for CASSMPIRTSDSYGYTF.

This clonotype was counted between two and nine times. V usage is TRBV15 and J usage is TRBJ2-2, with TRBD2 matching over 8 bases. Germline loops: CDR1 LNHNV, CDR2 YYDKDF (reference sequence). The CDR3 runs 14 residues. Unmatched junction bases numbered 3, after V lost 4 bases and J lost 5 bases. The chain's CDR3 is CATSIGRGTGELFF. The DNA of the CDR3 is TGTGCCACCAGCATCGGGAGGGGAACCGGGGAGCTGTTTTTT.

The rearrangement uses TRBV5-1 and TRBJ2-1, with 9 bases aligning to TRBD2. The CDR3 contains 16 residues. V was clipped by 4 bases and J by 3 bases; unmatched bases: 8. Per germline, CDR1 SGHRS and CDR2 YFSETQ. The CDR3: CASSPLAGVNYNEQFF. CDR3 nucleotides: TGCGCCAGCAGCCCCTTAGCGGGAGTTAACTACAATGAGCAGTTCTTC.

This clonotype was seen more than once but under ten times. V and J are TRBV28 and TRBJ2-7; 9 bases map to TRBD2. CDR1 and CDR2 from the germline V gene are MDHEN and SYDVKM. CDR3 length: 15 residues. Unmatched junction bases numbered 7, after V lost 4 bases and J lost 3 bases. The CDR3 coding sequence is TGTGCCAGCAGTTCCCGGCCTAGCGGGGTCTACGAGCAGTACTTC. It specifies CASSSRPSGVYEQYF.

For the CDR3, the DNA is TGTGCCAGCAGGCTCCGGGGGACGAACACCGGGGAGCTGTTTTTT. Amino acids: CASRLRGTNTGELFF. The chain couples TRBV12-3 or TRBV12-4 to TRBJ2-2, with D perhaps matching TRBD2 (6 bases). Deletions cut 6 bases from V and 0 bases from J, with 11 bases between. This CDR3 is 15 amino acids long.

This clonotype was recorded many times. The rearrangement uses TRBV12-3 or TRBV12-4 and TRBJ1-1; 8 nucleotides match TRBD1. The CDR3 has 12 residues. V was pared by 5 bases and J by 11 bases, with 7 bases of the junction left unmatched. CDR3 loop: CASSRTGRGAFF. The CDR3 coding sequence is TGTGCCAGCAGTCGGACAGGGCGTGGTGCTTTCTTT.

The table lists this clonotype with many counts. The chain is built from TRBV29-1 and TRBJ2-1; 9 positions agree with TRBD1. The CDR3 has 13 amino acids. The germline gives CDR1 SQVTM, CDR2 ANQGSEA. V gave up 4 bases and J gave up 8 bases; unmatched junction bases: 6. CDR3 sequence reads: CSVAGTGYYEQFF. CDR3 DNA: TGCAGCGTTGCCGGGACAGGGTACTATGAGCAGTTCTTC.

This clonotype was observed many times. The rearrangement uses TRBV5-6 and TRBJ2-5, with 9 bases matching TRBD2. This CDR3 has 14 residues. Losses at the gene ends were 3 bases for V and 5 bases for J; bases not matched to a gene: 5. CDR1 SGHDT and CDR2 YYEEEE come from the germline V gene. CDR3 amino acids: CASSSVSGRETQYF. The CDR3 DNA reads as TGTGCCAGCAGCTCCGTGAGCGGGAGGGAGACCCAGTACTTC. Filled out from reference TRBV5-6 and TRBJ2-5, the complete variable domain reads DAGVTQSPTHLIKTRGQQVTLRCSPKSGHDTVSWYQQALGQGPQFIFQYYEEEERQRGNFPDRFSGHQFPNYSSELNVNALLLGDSALYLCASSSVSGRETQYFGPGTRLLVL.

This clonotype has only a few counts. The V and J genes are TRBV20-1 and TRBJ2-1; 9 positions match TRBD2. Germline V lookup: CDR1 DFQATT, CDR2 SNEGSKA (reference sequence). This CDR3 contains 15 residues. Here the CDR3 DNA reads TGCAGCCCCGGAGGTAGCGGGAGAGGGACGGATGAGCAGTTCTTC. Residues: CSPGGSGRGTDEQFF.

This chain joins TRBV4-1 and TRBJ2-3, with 11 bases that match TRBD2. V gave up 4 bases and J gave up 11 bases; unmatched junction bases: 14. The CDR3 covers 16 residues. CDR1 is MGHRA and CDR2 is YSYEKL in the germline V gene. This chain's CDR3 is CASSRNIAGGFYEQYF. The CDR3, as DNA: TGCGCCAGCAGCCGCAATATAGCGGGAGGGTTCTATGAGCAGTATTTT.

V usage is TRBV28 and J usage is TRBJ1-5; 8 bases are a match to TRBD1. The CDR3 runs 14 residues. Per the germline V gene, CDR1 is MDHEN and CDR2 is SYDVKM. Losses at the gene ends were 5 bases for V and 2 bases for J; bases not matched to a gene: 2. CDR3 residues: CASSMDRGNQPQHF. The CDR3 nucleotides read TGTGCCAGCAGTATGGACAGGGGCAATCAGCCCCAGCATTTT.

The rearrangement joins TRBV5-1 to TRBJ1-1; D not resolved. The CDR3 length is 15 residues. Germline V gene sequence: CDR1 SGHRS, CDR2 YFSETQ. V lost 0 bases and J lost 5, with 14 bases in between. The CDR3 DNA reads as TGCGCCAGCAGCTTGGCTGCGGATCTAGGGACTGAAGCTTTCTTT. The encoded protein is CASSLAADLGTEAFF.

This clonotype was found a few times. The rearrangement links TRBV5-1 to TRBJ2-7; 14 bases line up with TRBD2. The CDR3 runs to 16 residues. Germline-derived CDR1 and CDR2 are SGHRS and YFSETQ. After removal of 4 bases from V and 7 bases from J, the junction contained 10 bases not matched to a gene. CDR3 DNA: TGCGCCAGCAGCCCCAAGGGACTAGCGGGAGTAGGTGAGCAGTACTTC. As protein: CASSPKGLAGVGEQYF.

This clonotype has more than one count but fewer than ten. J is TRBJ2-7 and V is TRBV28, with D perhaps TRBD1 (6 bases). V was pared by 6 bases and J by 1 base, with 13 bases between. The CDR3 has 14 residues. Germline V lookup: CDR1 MDHEN, CDR2 SYDVKM. CDR3 DNA sequence: TGTGCCAGCAGCACCGCTACAGGGTCCTACGAGCAGTACTTC. This sequence encodes CASSTATGSYEQYF. Supplemented by reference TRBV28 and TRBJ2-7, the full variable domain reads DVKVTQSSRYLVKRTGEKVFLECVQDMDHENMFWYRQDPGLGLRLIYFSYDVKMKEKGDIPEGYSVSREKKERFSLILESASTNQTSMYLCASSTATGSYEQYFGPGTRLTVT.

Ten or more counts support this clonotype. The chain couples TRBV29-1 to TRBJ2-1, with D possibly matching TRBD1 (5 bases). V gave up 6 bases and J gave up 1 base, with 10 bases separating them. Germline-derived CDR1 and CDR2 are SQVTM and ANQGSEA. There are 13 residues in the CDR3. This chain's CDR3 is CSVGRASYNEQFF. CDR3 DNA: TGCAGCGTCGGCAGGGCATCCTACAATGAGCAGTTCTTC.

This clonotype has ten or more counts. The chain combines TRBV7-2 with TRBJ2-5, with 11 bases aligning to TRBD2. This CDR3 is 16 amino acids long. Germline CDR1 reads SGHTA; CDR2 reads FQGNSA. The V and J ends lost 4 bases and 4 bases, in that order; junction bases with no gene match: 8. CDR3 in amino acids: CASSSLLAGVAETQYF. For the CDR3, the DNA is TGTGCCAGCAGCTCCTTACTAGCGGGAGTGGCAGAGACCCAGTACTTC.

This clonotype was picked up a small number of times. The chain combines TRBV18 with TRBJ2-1; TRBD2 aligns across 10 bases. CDR3 length equals 16 residues. Trimming removed 2 bases from V and 6 bases from J; junction bases left unmatched: 7. Per the germline V gene, CDR1 is KGHSH and CDR2 is LQKENI. The CDR3 spells CASSPMGAGGTNEQFF. In nucleotides, the CDR3 is TGTGCCAGCTCACCAATGGGAGCGGGAGGGACCAATGAGCAGTTCTTC.

The chain links TRBV7-2 to TRBJ1-1; D possibly corresponds to TRBD1 (6 bases). The CDR3 is 13 amino acids. V lost 5 bases and J 4 bases, leaving 11 bases between the germline ends. Germline V gives CDR1 SGHTA, CDR2 FQGNSA. DNA for the CDR3: TGTGCCAGCAGCACCAGGACAGTCACTGAAGCTTTCTTT. Its translation is CASSTRTVTEAFF.

This rearrangement joins TRBV20-1 to TRBJ1-3, with a weak D call TRBD1 (5 bases). Between the trimmed V and J ends, which lost 6 bases and 3 bases, there was a span of 15 bases. This CDR3 is 14 amino acids long. CDR1 DFQATT and CDR2 SNEGSKA come from the germline V gene (reference sequence). The CDR3 DNA reads as TGCAGTGCCAAGGGGTTGAAACATGGAAACACCATATATTTT. Its protein is CSAKGLKHGNTIYF.

This clonotype was observed many times. The rearrangement joins TRBV12-3 or TRBV12-4 to TRBJ2-5; D uncertain. This CDR3 comprises 13 residues. Trimming left V 4 bases short and J 9 bases short, with 15 bases between. This CDR3 is CASSSDEKGPQYF. CDR3 coding DNA: TGTGCCAGCAGTTCAGACGAGAAAGGCCCCCAGTACTTC.

V usage is TRBV9 and J usage is TRBJ2-2; D is tentatively TRBD1 or TRBD2 (5 bases each). Germline CDR1 is SGDLS and CDR2 is YYNGEE. Trimming stripped 4 bases from V and 4 bases from J, with 14 bases between. The CDR3 extends over 15 amino acids. This CDR3 reads CASSTRLGGTGELFF. Here the CDR3 DNA reads TGTGCCAGCAGCACCCGACTTGGGGGCACCGGGGAGCTGTTTTTT.

There are many counts of this clonotype. Its ends do not fully match the called genes, so a read error is possible. The chain has TRBV5-1 and TRBJ2-3, with D maybe TRBD2 (6 bases). Germline CDR1 is SGHRS and CDR2 is YFSETQ. The CDR3 is made up of 15 amino acids. DNA for the CDR3: TGTGCCAGCAGCTTGGCCGGGACTAGCACAGATACGCAGTATTTT. Its translation: CASSLAGTSTDTQYF.

There are a few counts of this clonotype. The genes are TRBV12-3 or TRBV12-4 and TRBJ2-7, with D tentatively TRBD2 (5 bases). V was shortened by 6 bases and J by 8 bases, with 14 bases between the two germline ends. The length of the CDR3 is 12 residues. The CDR3 DNA sequence: TGTGCCAGCAGGTCGACTACAAGTAAGCAGTACTTC. This encodes CASRSTTSKQYF.

Ten or more counts support this clonotype. The CDR3 DNA sequence: TGTGCCAGCAGCGTATGGGAGAGCAATCAGCCCCAGCATTTT. Its translation: CASSVWESNQPQHF. The J gene is TRBJ1-5, the V gene TRBV9; unclear D gene. This CDR3 has 14 residues. Germline CDR1 is SGDLS and CDR2 is YYNGEE. Trimming removed 1 base from V and 1 base from J, with 6 bases in between.